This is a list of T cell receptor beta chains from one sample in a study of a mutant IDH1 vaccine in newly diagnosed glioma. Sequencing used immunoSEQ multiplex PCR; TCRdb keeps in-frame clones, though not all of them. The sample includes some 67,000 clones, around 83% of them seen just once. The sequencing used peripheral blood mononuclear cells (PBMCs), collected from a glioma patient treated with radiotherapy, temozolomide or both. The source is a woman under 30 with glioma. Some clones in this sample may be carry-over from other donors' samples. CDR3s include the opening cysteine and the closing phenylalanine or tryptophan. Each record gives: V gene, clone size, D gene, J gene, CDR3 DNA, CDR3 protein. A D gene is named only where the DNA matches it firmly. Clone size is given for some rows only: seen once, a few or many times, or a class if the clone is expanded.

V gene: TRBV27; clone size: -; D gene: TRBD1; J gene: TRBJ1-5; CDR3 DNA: TGTGCCAGCAGTTTAAGCCGGGACAGGGGACAGCATTTT; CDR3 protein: CASSLSRDRGQHF
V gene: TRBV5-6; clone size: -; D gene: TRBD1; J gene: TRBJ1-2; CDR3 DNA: TGTGCCAGCAGCTTAGGGCGAACAGGGGTAGGCTATGGCTACACCTTC; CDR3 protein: CASSLGRTGVGYGYTF
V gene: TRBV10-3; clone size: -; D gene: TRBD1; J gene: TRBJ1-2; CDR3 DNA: TGTGCCATCAGCAGGGACAGCTATGGCTACACCTTC; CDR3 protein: CAISRDSYGYTF
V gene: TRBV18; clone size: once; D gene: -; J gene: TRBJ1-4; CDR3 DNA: TGTGCCAGCTCGCACCAAGAACAACTGTTTTTT; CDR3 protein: CASSHQEQLFF
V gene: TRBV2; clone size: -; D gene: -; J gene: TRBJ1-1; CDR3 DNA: TGTGCCAGCAGCGCCCTTAGGGCGGACACTGAAGCTTTCTTT; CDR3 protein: CASSALRADTEAFF
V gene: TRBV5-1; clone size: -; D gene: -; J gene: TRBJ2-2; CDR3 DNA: TGCGCCAGCAGTCCCATCTGGGGGGCCACCGGGGAGCTGTTTTTT; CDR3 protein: CASSPIWGATGELFF
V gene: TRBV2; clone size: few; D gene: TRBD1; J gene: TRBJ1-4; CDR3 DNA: TGTGCCAGCAGTGGACAGGGCCTTACGAATGAAAAACTGTTTTTT; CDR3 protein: CASSGQGLTNEKLFF
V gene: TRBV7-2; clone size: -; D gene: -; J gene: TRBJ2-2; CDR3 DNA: TGTGCCAGCAGCCTGGCGGTCACCGGGGAGCTGTTTTTT; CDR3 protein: CASSLAVTGELFF
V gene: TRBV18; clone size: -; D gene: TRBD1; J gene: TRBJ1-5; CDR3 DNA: TGTGCCAGCTCACCGAAAGGGACAGGGGGGTTATACAATCAGCCCCAGCATTTT; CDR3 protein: CASSPKGTGGLYNQPQHF
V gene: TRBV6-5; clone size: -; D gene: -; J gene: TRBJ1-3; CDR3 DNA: TGTGCCAGCAGTCGGGGGGAGGGTGGAAACACCATATATTTT; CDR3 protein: CASSRGEGGNTIYF
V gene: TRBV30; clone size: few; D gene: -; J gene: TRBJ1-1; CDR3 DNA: TGTGCCTGGAGTGTCGGGGAGAGGACTGAAGCTTTCTTT; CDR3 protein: CAWSVGERTEAFF